A single sample is the source of the 30 T cell receptor beta chains below, sequenced in a study of T cells in Graves' hyperthyroidism and ophthalmopathy. RNA transcripts served as the template for amplifying TCR beta CDR3 regions. The primer set for the first-round RT-PCR of the TCR CDR3 was HTBI. Using its own MiXCR run on the multiplex PCR reads, TCRdb lists one record per CDR3 protein. In the table there are 530,000 or so distinct CDR3 sequences, approximately 44% of which are singletons. Sequencing input: peripheral blood or thyroid tissue (not recorded which). These receptors all stem from a woman aged 18 to 35 with Graves' hyperthyroidism.

This clonotype has ten or more counts. This chain uses TRBV4-2 with TRBJ2-5; D perhaps matches TRBD1 (6 bases). This CDR3 has 15 residues. Looked up from germline, CDR1 is LGHNA and CDR2 is YNFKEQ. V dropped 1 base and J dropped 5 bases, with 14 bases sitting between them. CDR3 sequence: CASSQGSVQGETQYF. CDR3 sequence (DNA): TGTGCCAGCAGCCAAGGGAGCGTCCAGGGGGAGACCCAGTACTTC.

On this clonotype itself: The junction and the germline gene differ at one end; a read error may be behind it. The chain uses TRBV20-1 and TRBJ2-2, with 9 bases fitting TRBD1. Germline-derived CDR1 and CDR2 are DFQATT and SNEGSKA (reference sequence). The CDR3 has 16 residues. The CDR3 DNA reads as TGCAGTGCTAAAGACGCGGGACAGGGTAACACCGGGGAGCTGGTTTTT. Protein product: CSAKDAGQGNTGELVF.

To note about this clonotype: The CDR3 does not end in the conserved phenylalanine or tryptophan, so this is likely a read error. Because the CDR3's place on the DNA is in doubt, the DNA is left out and the CDR3 is given as listed by TCRdb. V gene TRBV7-9 combines with J gene TRBJ1-4; the D call TRBD1 from the table was never checked on the DNA. The CDR3 sequence runs 10 residues, both termini included. Germline values: CDR1 SEHNR, CDR2 FQNEAQ (reference sequence). The CDR3 reads CASSIPAGSY.

V is TRBV6-1 and J is TRBJ2-6, with 8 bases identical to TRBD1. The germline CDR1 and CDR2 sequences are MNHNS and SASEGT. The junction had 5 bases not matched to a gene; V was cut back by 6 bases and J by 4 bases. CDR3 length: 15 residues. CDR3 DNA sequence: TGTGCCAGCAGGAGGACAGGGTCCGGGGCCAACGTCCTGACTTTC. This translates into CASRRTGSGANVLTF.

This clonotype is a singleton in its sample. A read error may explain this, as a much larger clone is one base away. The chain employs TRBV7-2 and TRBJ2-5, with D uncertain. The assigned J gene may be wrong: the sequence end matches TRBJ2-7 better. Per germline, CDR1 SGHTA and CDR2 FQGNSA. The CDR3 consists of 13 residues. CDR3 in amino acids: CASSSNRAYEQYF. As DNA, the CDR3 is TGTGCCAGCAGCTCGAACAGAGCCTACGAGCAGTACTTC.

The chain combines TRBV29-1 with TRBJ1-2, with TRBD1 matching 7 bases. The CDR3 is made up of 12 amino acids. In germline, CDR1 is SQVTM, CDR2 ANQGSEA. With V trimmed by 4 bases and J by 7 bases, 6 bases remained unmatched. The CDR3 is CSVAKQGFGYTF. DNA of the CDR3: TGCAGCGTTGCCAAACAGGGGTTTGGCTACACCTTC.

Many counts were recorded for this clonotype. This chain connects TRBV7-9 to TRBJ2-2; the D gene is possibly TRBD2 (5 bases). CDR3 length: 17 amino acids. Germline V CDR1 and CDR2: SEHNR, FQNEAQ (reference sequence). V lost 5 bases and J lost 7, with 23 bases in between. CDR3 residues: CASSTLARTGTIGELFF. The CDR3 nucleotides read TGTGCCAGCAGCACCTTAGCGCGAACGGGAACAATCGGGGAGCTGTTTTTT.

Note on this clonotype: A much larger clone differs from this one at a single base, so this may be a read error. The chain combines TRBV12-3 or TRBV12-4 with TRBJ1-1; tentative D call: TRBD1 (5 bases). The CDR3 runs to 14 residues. CDR3 nucleotides: TGTGCCAGCAGACAAGGACAAATGAACACTGAAACTTTCTTT. Translation: CASRQGQMNTETFF.

Notes on this clonotype: This likely comes from a read error, as the CDR3 has no conserved phenylalanine or tryptophan at its end. No DNA is shown, since the ends of the CDR3 on it are uncertain; the CDR3 is the one TCRdb lists. The chain uses TRBV12-3 or TRBV12-4 and TRBJ1-4. Counting both end residues, the CDR3 totals 11 amino acids. The CDR3 spells CASSVSDWINY.

Points on this clonotype: Mismatch with germline at one junction end may stem from a read error. The chain carries TRBV7-3 and TRBJ2-2; the match to TRBD2 covers 7 bases. Germline V gene data show CDR1 as SGHTA and CDR2 as FQGTGA. This CDR3 contains 14 residues. CDR3 in DNA: TGCGCCAGCAGCCAAGAACGGACTAGCGGGGAGCTGTTTTTT. Its protein is CASSQERTSGELFF.

This clonotype was observed at least ten times. The chain combines TRBV20-1 with TRBJ1-2; no firm D call. V was pared by 4 bases and J by 7 bases, with 19 bases between. The CDR3 spans 14 residues. Germline V gene lookup returns CDR1 DFQATT and CDR2 SNEGSKA (reference sequence). CDR3 DNA: TGCAGTGCTACCCCGGGAGGCCTAAGTGGTGGCTACACCTTC. Translated: CSATPGGLSGGYTF.

This rearrangement joins TRBV29-1 to TRBJ1-2; tentative D call: TRBD1 (6 bases). The CDR3 has 13 amino acids. Germline V gives CDR1 SQVTM, CDR2 ANQGSEA. With 6 bases removed from V and 2 bases from J, the gap between germline ends came to 13 bases. In DNA, the CDR3 is TGCAGCGTGGAGGGGGGGCGCAACTATGGCTACACCTTC. It encodes CSVEGGRNYGYTF.

The V call is TRBV29-1, the J call TRBJ1-1, with 8 bases lining up with TRBD1. With V trimmed by 5 bases and J by 2 bases, 7 bases remained unmatched. Per germline, CDR1 SQVTM and CDR2 ANQGSEA. The length of the CDR3 is 14 residues. The CDR3 loop reads CSVCTTGENTEAFF. CDR3 nucleotides: TGCAGCGTTTGTACGACAGGGGAAAACACTGAAGCTTTCTTT.

Worth noting for this clonotype: One junction end does not reproduce the germline sequence, and a read error may be involved. V usage is TRBV7-2 and J usage is TRBJ1-3; D is perhaps TRBD1 (5 bases). In germline, CDR1 is SGHTA, CDR2 FQGNSA. This CDR3 is built from 16 residues. The CDR3 DNA follows: TGCGCCAGCAGCCAAGGCCCAGGGTGGCCTGGAAACACCATATATTTT. Translating gives CASSQGPGWPGNTIYF.

This clonotype was observed many times. The rearrangement links TRBV7-2 to TRBJ2-5; 8 bases agree with TRBD1. The V segment lost 5 bases and the J segment 1 base; nucleotides outside the gene matches: 3. Germline V gives CDR1 SGHTA, CDR2 FQGNSA. This CDR3 spans 14 amino acids. The CDR3 reads CASSAGQAQETQYF. The CDR3 region has the DNA TGTGCCAGCAGCGCGGGACAGGCCCAAGAGACCCAGTACTTC.

This sequence joins TRBV29-1 and TRBJ1-1; D ambiguous. The CDR3 runs to 10 residues. CDR1 is SQVTM, CDR2 ANQGSEA, per germline. V gave up 8 bases and J gave up 6 bases, with 10 bases separating them. As DNA, the CDR3 is TGCAGCTTTCTACCCGCTGAAGCTTTCTTT. Its protein product is CSFLPAEAFF.

This clonotype has at least ten counts. The chain recombines TRBV7-9 with TRBJ1-1; D gene uncertain. Germline CDR1 is SEHNR and CDR2 is FQNEAQ (reference sequence). This CDR3 has 13 residues. Trimming took off 1 base at V and 4 bases at J, with 7 bases between the two ends. This CDR3 reads CASSLDSGTEAFF. CDR3 sequence (DNA): TGTGCCAGCAGCTTAGATTCTGGCACTGAAGCTTTCTTT. Filled out from reference TRBV7-9 and TRBJ1-1, the complete variable domain reads DTGVSQNPRHKITKRGQNVTFRCDPISEHNRLYWYRQTLGQGPEFLTYFQNEAQLEKSRLLSDRFSAERPKGSFSTLEIQRTEQGDSAMYLCASSLDSGTEAFFGQGTRLTVV.

Many counts were recorded for this clonotype. The rearrangement uses TRBV29-1 and TRBJ2-2; 8 bases align to TRBD1. The CDR3 contains 17 residues. The germline CDR1 and CDR2 sequences are SQVTM and ANQGSEA. V lost 2 bases to trimming and J lost 0 bases; unmatched junction nucleotides: 8. The CDR3 DNA sequence: TGCAGCGTTGAAATGTTTGGGACAGGTGCGAACACCGGGGAGCTGTTTTTT. Translation gives CSVEMFGTGANTGELFF.

At least ten counts were recorded for this clonotype. This chain joins TRBV27 and TRBJ1-2, with D possibly being TRBD1 (5 bases). In germline, CDR1 is MNHEY, CDR2 SMNVEV (reference sequence). This CDR3 has 13 amino acids. Trimming left V 8 bases short and J 4 bases short, with 14 bases between. CDR3 nucleotides: TGTGCCAGCGGGTCCAGGGCGGGCTATGGCTACACCTTC. Protein: CASGSRAGYGYTF.

This chain joins TRBV10-3 and TRBJ2-5, with 12 bases that match TRBD2. Germline V CDR1 and CDR2: ENHRY, SYGVKD. J gave up 5 bases and V 0 bases, and 7 bases lay outside the gene matches. The CDR3 loop spans 17 amino acids. CDR3 sequence: CAISESASGRAWETQYF. The CDR3 coding sequence is TGTGCCATCAGTGAGTCGGCTAGCGGGAGGGCCTGGGAGACCCAGTACTTC.

The chain is built from TRBV2 and TRBJ1-5, with D tentatively TRBD1 (6 bases). CDR1 is SNHLY, CDR2 FYNNEI, per germline. V lost 7 bases to trimming and J lost 0 bases, with 13 bases between them. This CDR3 has 15 residues. The CDR3 loop reads CASTLTGTSNQPQHF. The CDR3 DNA reads TGTGCCAGCACGCTAACAGGGACTAGCAATCAGCCCCAGCATTTT. Variable domain in full (rest from reference TRBV2 and TRBJ1-5): EPEVTQTPSHQVTQMGQEVILRCVPISNHLYFYWYRQILGQKVEFLVSFYNNEISEKSEIFDDQFSVERPDGSNFTLKIRSTKLEDSAMYFCASTLTGTSNQPQHFGDGTRLSIL.

In its sample, this clonotype was seen a few times. This chain connects TRBV24-1 to TRBJ2-1; no reliable D call. The germline gives CDR1 KGHDR, CDR2 SFDVKD. V shed 3 bases and J shed 5 bases, with 16 bases lying between them. The length of the CDR3 is 16 residues. The CDR3 reads CATSDPGEPTDNEQFF. As DNA, the CDR3 is TGTGCCACCAGTGATCCAGGAGAACCAACCGACAATGAGCAGTTCTTC.

The sample holds one count of this clonotype. The chain recombines TRBV25-1 with TRBJ1-1; maybe TRBD1 (5 bases). The CDR3 totals 15 residues. CDR1 and CDR2 from the germline V gene are MGHDK and SYGVNS. V was trimmed by 5 bases and J by 4 bases, leaving 17 bases between them. CDR3 protein: CASSLWRGRGTEAFF. As DNA, the CDR3 is TGTGCCAGCAGTTTATGGAGGGGCCGGGGCACTGAAGCTTTCTTT.

The gene calls are TRBV15 and TRBJ2-7, with D possibly called TRBD1 or TRBD2 (7 bases each). CDR1 is LNHNV and CDR2 is YYDKDF in the germline V gene (reference sequence). V shed 11 bases and J shed 3 bases, with 17 bases lying between them. The CDR3 runs to 13 residues. As DNA, the CDR3 is TGTGCCGCCGGGGGCAGGGGGGGCTACGAGCAGTACTTC. Translating gives CAAGGRGGYEQYF.

On this clonotype itself: The junction departs from germline at one end; a sequencing error may be responsible. This chain joins TRBV7-9 and TRBJ2-5, with D possibly being TRBD2 (5 bases). This CDR3 has 15 amino acids. Germline V gene lookup returns CDR1 SEHNR and CDR2 FQNEAQ (reference sequence). DNA of the CDR3: TGTGCCAGCAGTTCCTTCGGAGGACCCCAAGAGACCCAGTGCTTC. Translation gives CASSSFGGPQETQCF.

CDR3 bases: TGCAGTGCTAGTAGCGGGAGGGTACACGAGCAGTACTTC. It translates to CSASSGRVHEQYF. This chain links TRBV20-1 with TRBJ2-7, with 11 bases that match TRBD2. J was trimmed by 5 bases and V by 3 bases; bases with no gene match: 3. Per germline, CDR1 DFQATT and CDR2 SNEGSKA (reference sequence). This CDR3 has 13 amino acids.

This clonotype was detected many times. The V gene is TRBV19, the J gene TRBJ1-4; tentative D call: TRBD1 (6 bases). Germline V gene lookup returns CDR1 LNHDA and CDR2 SQIVND (reference sequence). The CDR3 covers 14 residues. V dropped 4 bases and J dropped 7 bases, with 13 bases sitting between them. Here the CDR3 DNA reads TGTGCCAGTAGTAGAGGACGGGGGCTTGAAAAACTGTTTTTT. Translation gives CASSRGRGLEKLFF.

This clonotype was counted once. A much larger clone lies one base from this, so it may be a read error. The chain links TRBV5-1 to TRBJ2-7; D remains unclear. In germline, CDR1 is SGHRS, CDR2 YFSETQ. V lost 0 bases and J lost 2, with 9 bases in between. The CDR3 totals 14 residues. This CDR3 reads CASSLAGFTYEQYF. The DNA for the CDR3 is TGCGCCAGCAGCTTGGCCGGCTTTACCTACGAGCAGTACTTC.

The gene calls are TRBV24-1 and TRBJ1-5; D uncertain. V lost 7 bases and J 2 bases, leaving 14 bases between the germline ends. The CDR3 sequence is 15 residues long. Germline V CDR1 and CDR2: KGHDR, SFDVKD. The CDR3 is CATSSPGWGNQPQHF. CDR3 DNA: TGTGCCACCAGCTCACCTGGCTGGGGCAATCAGCCCCAGCATTTT.

The chain has TRBV29-1 and TRBJ1-5, with TRBD1 as a possible D gene (6 bases). V lost 8 bases and J 7 bases, leaving 12 bases between the germline ends. Germline V CDR1 and CDR2: SQVTM, ANQGSEA. The CDR3 is 11 amino acids. In DNA form, the CDR3 reads TGCAGCCATGAGGGGGACCAGCCCCAGCATTTT. Translating it yields CSHEGDQPQHF.